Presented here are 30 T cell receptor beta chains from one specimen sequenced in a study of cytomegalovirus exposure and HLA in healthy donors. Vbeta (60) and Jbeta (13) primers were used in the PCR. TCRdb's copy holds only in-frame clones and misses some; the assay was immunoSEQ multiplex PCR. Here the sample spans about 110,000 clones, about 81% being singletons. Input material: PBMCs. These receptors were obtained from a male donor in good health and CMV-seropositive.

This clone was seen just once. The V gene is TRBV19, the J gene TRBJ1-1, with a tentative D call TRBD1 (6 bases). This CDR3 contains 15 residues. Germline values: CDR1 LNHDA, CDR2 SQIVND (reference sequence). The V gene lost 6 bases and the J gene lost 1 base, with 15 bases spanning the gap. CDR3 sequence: CASREPQGKNTEAFF. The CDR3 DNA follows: TGTGCCAGTAGGGAGCCTCAGGGGAAGAACACTGAAGCTTTCTTT.

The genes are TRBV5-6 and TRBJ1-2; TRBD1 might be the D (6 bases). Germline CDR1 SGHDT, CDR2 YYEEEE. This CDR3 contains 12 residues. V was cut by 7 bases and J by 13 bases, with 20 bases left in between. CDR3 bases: TGTGCCAGCTTCCTCGGGGGGCGAGCCATCACCTTC. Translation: CASFLGGRAITF.

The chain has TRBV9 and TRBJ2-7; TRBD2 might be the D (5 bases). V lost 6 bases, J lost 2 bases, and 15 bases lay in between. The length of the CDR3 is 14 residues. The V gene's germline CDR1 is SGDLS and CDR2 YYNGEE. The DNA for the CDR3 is TGTGCCAGCAACCCCGCGGGCGGACCCTACGAGCAGTACTTC. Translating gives CASNPAGGPYEQYF.

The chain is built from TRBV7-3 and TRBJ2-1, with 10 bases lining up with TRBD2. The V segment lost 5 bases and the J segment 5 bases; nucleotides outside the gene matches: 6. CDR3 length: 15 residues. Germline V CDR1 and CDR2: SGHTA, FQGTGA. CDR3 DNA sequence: TGTGCCAGCAGCCAATCTAGCGGGGGACACAATGAGCAGTTCTTC. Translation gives CASSQSSGGHNEQFF.

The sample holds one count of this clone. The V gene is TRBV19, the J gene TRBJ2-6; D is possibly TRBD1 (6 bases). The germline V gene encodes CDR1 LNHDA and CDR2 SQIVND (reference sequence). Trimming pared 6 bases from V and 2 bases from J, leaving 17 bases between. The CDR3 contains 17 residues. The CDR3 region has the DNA TGTGCCAGTAGAAAGCAGGGGCGATCCCCTGGGGCCAACGTCCTGACTTTC. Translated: CASRKQGRSPGANVLTF.

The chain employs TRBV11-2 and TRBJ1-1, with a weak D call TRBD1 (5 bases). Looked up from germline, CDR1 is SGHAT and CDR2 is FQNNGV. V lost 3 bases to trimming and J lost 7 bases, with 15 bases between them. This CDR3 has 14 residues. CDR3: CASSFWGEGGEAFF. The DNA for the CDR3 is TGTGCCAGCAGCTTTTGGGGGGAAGGCGGTGAAGCTTTCTTT.

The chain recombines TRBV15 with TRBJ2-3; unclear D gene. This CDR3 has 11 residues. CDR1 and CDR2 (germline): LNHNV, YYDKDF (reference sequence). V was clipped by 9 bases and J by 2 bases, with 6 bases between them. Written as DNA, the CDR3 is TGTGCCACTTCAAACACAGATACGCAGTATTTT. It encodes CATSNTDTQYF. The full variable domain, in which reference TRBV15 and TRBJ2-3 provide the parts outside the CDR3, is DAMVIQNPRYQVTQFGKPVTLSCSQTLNHNVMYWYQQKSSQAPKLLFHYYDKDFNNEADTPDNFQSRRPNTSFCFLDIRSPGLGDTAMYLCATSNTDTQYFGPGTRLTVL.

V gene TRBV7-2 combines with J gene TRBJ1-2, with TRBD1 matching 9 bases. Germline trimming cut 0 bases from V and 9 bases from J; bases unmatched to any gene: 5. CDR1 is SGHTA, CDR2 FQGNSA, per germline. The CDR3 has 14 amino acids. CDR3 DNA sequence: TGTGCCAGCAGCTTAGCGGGACAGGGAGGAAGCTACACCTTC. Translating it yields CASSLAGQGGSYTF. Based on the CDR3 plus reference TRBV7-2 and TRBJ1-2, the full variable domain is GAGVSQSPSNKVTEKGKDVELRCDPISGHTALYWYRQSLGQGLEFLIYFQGNSAPDKSGLPSDRFSAERTGGSVSTLTIQRTQQEDSAVYLCASSLAGQGGSYTFGSGTRLTVV.

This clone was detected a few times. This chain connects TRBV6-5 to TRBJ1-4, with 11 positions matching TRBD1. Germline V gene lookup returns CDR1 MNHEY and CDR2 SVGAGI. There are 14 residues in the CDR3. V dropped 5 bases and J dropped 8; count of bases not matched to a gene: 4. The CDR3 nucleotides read TGTGCCAGCAGTGGACAGGGGGCATGGGAAAAACTGTTTTTT. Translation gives CASSGQGAWEKLFF.

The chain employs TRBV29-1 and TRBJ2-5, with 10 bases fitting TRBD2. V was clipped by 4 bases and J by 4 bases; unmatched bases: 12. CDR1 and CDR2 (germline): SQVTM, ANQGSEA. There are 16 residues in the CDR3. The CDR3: CSVAMSGRALGETQYF. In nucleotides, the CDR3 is TGCAGCGTTGCGATGAGCGGGAGGGCCCTGGGAGAGACCCAGTACTTC.

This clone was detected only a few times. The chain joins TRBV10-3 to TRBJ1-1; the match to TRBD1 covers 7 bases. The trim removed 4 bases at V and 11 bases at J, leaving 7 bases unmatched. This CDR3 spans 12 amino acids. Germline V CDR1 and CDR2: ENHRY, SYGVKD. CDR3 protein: CAISAGDSEAFF. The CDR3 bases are TGTGCCATCAGTGCTGGGGACAGCGAGGCTTTCTTT.

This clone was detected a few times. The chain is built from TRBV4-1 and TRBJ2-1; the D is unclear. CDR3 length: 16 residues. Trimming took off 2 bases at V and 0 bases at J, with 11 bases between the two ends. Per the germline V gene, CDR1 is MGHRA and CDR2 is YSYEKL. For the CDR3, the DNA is TGCGCCAGCAGCCAACAAGACATCTTCTCCTACAATGAGCAGTTCTTC. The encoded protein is CASSQQDIFSYNEQFF.

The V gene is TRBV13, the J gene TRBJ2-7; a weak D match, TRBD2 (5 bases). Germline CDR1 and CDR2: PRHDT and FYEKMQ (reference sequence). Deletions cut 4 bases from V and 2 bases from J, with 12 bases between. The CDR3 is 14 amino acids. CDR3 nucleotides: TGTGCCAGCAGCTCTCTTAAACTAGCCTACGAGCAGTACTTC. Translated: CASSSLKLAYEQYF.

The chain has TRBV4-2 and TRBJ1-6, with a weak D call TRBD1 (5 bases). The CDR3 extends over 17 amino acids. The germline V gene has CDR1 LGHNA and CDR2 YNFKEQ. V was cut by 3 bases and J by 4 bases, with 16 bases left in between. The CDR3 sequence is CASSHGASLSYNSPLHF. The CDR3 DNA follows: TGTGCCAGCAGCCATGGGGCATCCCTTTCTTATAATTCACCCCTCCACTTT.

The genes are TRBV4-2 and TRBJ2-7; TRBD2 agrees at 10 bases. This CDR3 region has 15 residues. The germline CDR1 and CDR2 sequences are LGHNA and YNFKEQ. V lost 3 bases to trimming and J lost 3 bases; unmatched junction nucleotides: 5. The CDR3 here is CASSQLAGGDYEQYF. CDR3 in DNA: TGTGCCAGCAGCCAGTTAGCGGGAGGAGACTACGAGCAGTACTTC.

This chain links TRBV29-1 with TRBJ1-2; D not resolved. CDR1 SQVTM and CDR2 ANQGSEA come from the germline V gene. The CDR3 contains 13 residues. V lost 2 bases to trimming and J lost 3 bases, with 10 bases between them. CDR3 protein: CSVETRVDYGYTF. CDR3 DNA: TGCAGCGTTGAAACTAGGGTGGACTATGGCTACACCTTC.

The chain's CDR3 is CASSPTQAVGYTF. The DNA of the CDR3 is TGTGCCAGCTCACCAACACAGGCTGTAGGCTACACCTTC. The chain combines TRBV18 with TRBJ1-2, with D maybe TRBD1 (5 bases). Per the germline V gene, CDR1 is KGHSH and CDR2 is LQKENI. This CDR3 has 13 residues. Trimming removed 2 bases from V and 8 bases from J, with 12 bases in between.

The CDR3 is CSVEFMREGEQYF. Here the CDR3 DNA reads TGCAGCGTTGAATTTATGCGGGAAGGGGAGCAGTACTTC. The rearrangement joins TRBV29-1 to TRBJ2-7, with D possibly being TRBD2 (6 bases). The germline V and J ends were trimmed by 2 bases and 7 bases, with 15 bases remaining between them. The germline gives CDR1 SQVTM, CDR2 ANQGSEA. CDR3 length equals 13 residues.

In nucleotides, the CDR3 is TGTGCCAGCAGCTTAGGACGGGACATCTCTGGGGCCAACGTCCTGACTTTC. Its protein product is CASSLGRDISGANVLTF. The V gene is TRBV7-9, the J gene TRBJ2-6, with D perhaps TRBD1 (6 bases). Looked up from germline, CDR1 is SEHNR and CDR2 is FQNEAQ (reference sequence). This CDR3 is 17 amino acids long. Trimming cost V 1 base and J 0 bases, with 10 bases left between them.

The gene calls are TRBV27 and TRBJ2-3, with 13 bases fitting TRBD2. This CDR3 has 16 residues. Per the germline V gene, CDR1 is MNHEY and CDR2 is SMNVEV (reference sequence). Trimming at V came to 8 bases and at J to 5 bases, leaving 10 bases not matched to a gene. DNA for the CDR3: TGTGCCAGCGGGCCTTTGGGACTAGCGGGAATAGATACGCAGTATTTT. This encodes CASGPLGLAGIDTQYF.

The CDR3 DNA sequence: TGTGCCTGGAGTTCGTCAGGGAAGAGGAAGACTGAAGCTTTCTTT. It encodes CAWSSSGKRKTEAFF. V and J are TRBV30 and TRBJ1-1; tentatively, D is TRBD1 (5 bases). Germline V gene data show CDR1 as GTSNPN and CDR2 as SVGIG (reference sequence). The V end was cut by 2 bases, the J end by 5 bases, with 18 bases between. The CDR3 contains 15 residues.

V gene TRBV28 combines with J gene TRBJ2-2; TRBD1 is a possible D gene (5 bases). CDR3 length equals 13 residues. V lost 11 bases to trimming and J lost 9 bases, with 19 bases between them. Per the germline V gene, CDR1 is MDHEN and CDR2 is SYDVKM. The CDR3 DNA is TGTGCCGCCTGCCCCCCAGGGTTCAGGGAGCTGTTTTTT. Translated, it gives CAACPPGFRELFF.

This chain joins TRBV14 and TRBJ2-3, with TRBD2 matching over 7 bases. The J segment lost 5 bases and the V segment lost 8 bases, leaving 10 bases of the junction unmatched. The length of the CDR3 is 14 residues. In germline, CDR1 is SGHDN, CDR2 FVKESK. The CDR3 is CASGGGGWKDTQYF. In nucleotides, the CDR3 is TGTGCCAGCGGAGGCGGGGGATGGAAAGATACGCAGTATTTT.

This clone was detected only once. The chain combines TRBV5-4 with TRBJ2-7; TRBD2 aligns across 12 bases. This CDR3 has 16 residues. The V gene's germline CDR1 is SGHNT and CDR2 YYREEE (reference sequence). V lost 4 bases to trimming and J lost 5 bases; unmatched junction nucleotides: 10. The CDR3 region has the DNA TGTGCCAGCAGCACCAGACTAGCGGGGGTCGGGGACGAGCAGTACTTC. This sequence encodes CASSTRLAGVGDEQYF.

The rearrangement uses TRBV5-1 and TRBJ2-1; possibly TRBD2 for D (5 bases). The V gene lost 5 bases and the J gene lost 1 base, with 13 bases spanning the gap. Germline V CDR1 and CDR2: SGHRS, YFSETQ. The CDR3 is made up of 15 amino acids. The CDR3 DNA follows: TGCGCCAGCAGGAGGGAGTGGAGATCCTACAATGAGCAGTTCTTC. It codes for CASRREWRSYNEQFF. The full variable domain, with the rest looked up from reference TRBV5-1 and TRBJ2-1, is KAGVTQTPRYLIKTRGQQVTLSCSPISGHRSVSWYQQTPGQGLQFLFEYFSETQRNKGNFPGRFSGRQFSNSRSEMNVSTLELGDSALYLCASRREWRSYNEQFFGPGTRLTVL.

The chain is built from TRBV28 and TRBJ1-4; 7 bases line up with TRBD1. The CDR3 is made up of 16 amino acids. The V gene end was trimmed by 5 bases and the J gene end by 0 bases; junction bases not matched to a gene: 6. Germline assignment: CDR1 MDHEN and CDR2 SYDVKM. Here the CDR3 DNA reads TGTGCCAGCAGTCTCCCCGGACAGGCAACTAATGAAAAACTGTTTTTT. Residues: CASSLPGQATNEKLFF.

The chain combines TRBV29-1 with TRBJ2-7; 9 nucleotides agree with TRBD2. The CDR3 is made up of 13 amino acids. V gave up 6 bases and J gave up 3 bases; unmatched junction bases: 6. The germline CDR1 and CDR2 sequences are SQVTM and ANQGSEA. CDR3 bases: TGCAGCGTCGTCGTGACTAGCGGCTACGAGCAGTACTTC. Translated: CSVVVTSGYEQYF.

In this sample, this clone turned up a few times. In DNA, the CDR3 is TGTGCCAGCAGCTTAGGTCGCGGACAGGGGGTCGACACAGATACGCAGTATTTT. This translates into CASSLGRGQGVDTDTQYF. This sequence joins TRBV11-2 and TRBJ2-3; TRBD1 agrees at 10 bases. The J segment lost 2 bases and the V segment lost 1 base, leaving 9 bases of the junction unmatched. Germline V gene data show CDR1 as SGHAT and CDR2 as FQNNGV. The length of the CDR3 is 18 residues.

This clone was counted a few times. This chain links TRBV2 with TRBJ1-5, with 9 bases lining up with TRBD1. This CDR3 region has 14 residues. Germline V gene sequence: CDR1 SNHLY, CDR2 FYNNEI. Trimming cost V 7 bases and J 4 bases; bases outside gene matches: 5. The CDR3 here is CASKPDRGNQPQHF. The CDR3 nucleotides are TGTGCCAGCAAACCGGACAGGGGAAATCAGCCCCAGCATTTT.

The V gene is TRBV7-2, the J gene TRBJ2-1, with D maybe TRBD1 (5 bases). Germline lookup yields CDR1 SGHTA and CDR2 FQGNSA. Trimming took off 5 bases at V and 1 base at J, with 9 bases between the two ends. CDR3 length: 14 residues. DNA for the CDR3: TGTGCCAGCAGCCCCCAGGGTTCCTACAATGAGCAGTTCTTC. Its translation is CASSPQGSYNEQFF.